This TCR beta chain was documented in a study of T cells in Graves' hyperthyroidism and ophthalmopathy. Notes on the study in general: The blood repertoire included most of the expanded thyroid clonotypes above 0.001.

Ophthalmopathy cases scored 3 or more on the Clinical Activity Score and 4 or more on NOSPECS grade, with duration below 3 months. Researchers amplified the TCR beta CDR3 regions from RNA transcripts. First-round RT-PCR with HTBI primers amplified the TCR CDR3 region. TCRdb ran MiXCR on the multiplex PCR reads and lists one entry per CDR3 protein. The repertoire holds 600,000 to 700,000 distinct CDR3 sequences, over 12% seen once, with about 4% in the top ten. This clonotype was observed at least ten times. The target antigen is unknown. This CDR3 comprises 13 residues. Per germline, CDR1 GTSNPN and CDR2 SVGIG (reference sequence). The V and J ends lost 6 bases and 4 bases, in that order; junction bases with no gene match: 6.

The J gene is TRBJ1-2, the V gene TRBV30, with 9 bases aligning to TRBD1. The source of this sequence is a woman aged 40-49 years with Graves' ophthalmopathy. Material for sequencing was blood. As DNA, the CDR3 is TGTGCCTGTCCCGGGACAGGGATCTATGGCTACACCTTC. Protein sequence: CACPGTGIYGYTF. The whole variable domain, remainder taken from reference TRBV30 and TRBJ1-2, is SQTIHQWPATLVQPVGSPLSLECTVEGTSNPNLYWYRQAAGRGLQLLFYSVGIGQISSEVPQNLSASRPQDRQFILSSKKLLLSDSGFYLCACPGTGIYGYTFGSGTRLTVV.